This TCR beta chain stems from a study of graft-versus-host responses after intestinal transplantation (dated by TCRdb to about 2021). Notes on the research overall: Recipients received multivisceral, liver-intestinal, or isolated intestinal transplants. Alloreactive clones were identified by sequencing pre-transplant mixed lymphocyte reaction products and comparing them with unstimulated pre-transplant donor and recipient T cells. A peak of at least 4% donor T cells among recipient peripheral blood mononuclear cells was the definition used for donor T cell macrochimerism. A cohort of about 26 intestinal transplant recipients, including one retransplant, was enrolled, and a few patients lacking pretransplant specimens were excluded. Every recipient was given anti-thymocyte globulin induction, followed by around three years of maintenance tacrolimus and steroids. Rather than going through the commercial service, samples from a few later patients were sequenced in-house on an Illumina MiSeq and processed with MiXCR. Graft-versus-host and host-versus-graft alloreactive T cell clones were tracked in the graft, circulation and bone marrow after intestinal transplantation using bulk TCR-beta CDR3 sequencing. Overall study outcomes, separate from this receptor: Early after transplant, declines in HvG clones were associated with peak levels of circulating GvH clones. Patients with donor T cell macrochimerism had high GvH to HvG T cell clonal ratios in their allografts. The conclusions were limited by the relatively low number and heterogeneity of the intestinal transplant patients. GvH clones were detected in recipient bone marrow, and some appeared earlier in ileal mucosa or blood, consistent with an intestinal mucosal origin.

The sample holds a few counts of this clone. Its recognized antigen is unknown. It has no much larger one-base neighbor in the sample; base qualities were not kept. Blood samples were collected up to 4 times in the first month after transplant and then at least monthly when available. The CDR3 spans 15 residues, from the cysteine through the phenylalanine. Only CDR3 DNA is held: 45 bases, read in frame from base 1. CDR1 and CDR2 were assigned from the germline V gene as MNHNS and SASEGT. Cut back by 2 bases and 2 bases, the V and J ends lie 11 bases apart. Receptors were amplified or captured by the immunoSEQ multiplex PCR assay. For most patients, high-throughput TCR-beta CDR3 sequencing of genomic DNA was performed by Adaptive Biotechnologies. The authors' pipeline ran thus. Adaptive's ImmunoSEQ software supplied the TCR sequencing data for 18 patients, while MiXCR and VDJtools were used to process a few other patients. CDR3 nucleotide sequences shared between donor and recipient were removed because their origin could not be assigned. At least 2-fold expansion over unstimulated cells and a minimum CFSE-low frequency of 0.002% (template counts) or 0.001% (read counts) were required for clones to be classified as alloreactive. A clone was considered mappable if detected in the sequenced pre-transplant spleen, lymph node, or MLR CFSE-low populations of the donor or recipient. The cumulative frequency of alloreactive clones was calculated as a percentage of all sequences, weighted by copy number. This immuneACCESS table, as held by TCRdb, lists in-frame sequences with V and J called but not all clones. Of the missing ones, under half trace to an unresolved V gene in checked studies; the others have no known cause. V and J calls and clone size are as listed in that table; D and trimming were resolved from the DNA. This sample gives tens of thousands of clones in total; about 90% of them show up just once. Roughly 0.7% of the sample rests with the top ten.

The material sequenced was PBMCs, taken 98 days after intestinal transplantation. The chain employs TRBV6-1 and TRBJ2-3; the D region is possibly TRBD1 or TRBD2, each matching across 5 bases. The TCR originated in a human patient who received an intestinal transplant, so some T cells may come from the graft donor. The sequence in DNA is TGTGCCAGCAGTGAATACCGGGACCCCACAGATACGCAGTATTTT. This is translated as CASSEYRDPTDTQYF.